This section outlines one TCR beta chain sequence together with its context. These data originate in a study of response to subunit inactivated influenza vaccine. TCRdb processed the RT-PCR reads anew with MiXCR; each CDR3 protein has one entry. The table includes some 500,000 distinct CDR3 sequences, about 15% detected once. V was clipped by 9 bases and J by 4 bases, with 19 bases between them. The CDR3 extends over 14 amino acids. Germline lookup yields CDR1 SNHLY and CDR2 FYNNEI. The gene calls are TRBV2 and TRBJ2-7; D possibly corresponds to TRBD1 (6 bases). Sequencing was performed on CD4+ T cells sorted from PBMCs, taken approximately 25 months after vaccination. The TCR sequence derives from a man aged 45-69 years who received an inactivated influenza vaccine. CDR3 nucleotide sequence: TGTGCCAGTCGGTCGGACAGATTGGCGTACGAGCAGTACTTC. Protein sequence: CASRSDRLAYEQYF.